A single sample gave rise to the 20 T cell receptor beta chains below, sequenced in a study of sequential checkpoint blockade in melanoma (dated by TCRdb to between 2019 and 2020). The intended sense of this specimen's treatment or condition label: randomized to nivolumab then ipilimumab (arm A) or the reverse (arm B). Libraries were constructed by the immunoSEQ multiplex PCR assay. Drawn from immuneACCESS, this table holds only the in-frame rearrangements with V and J called that TCRdb kept. Clones are partly lost; checked studies trace under half to an unresolved V gene and leave the rest unexplained. This sample is represented by around 18,000 clones; about 70% of them were singletons. 30% to 40% of the sample comes from the top ten. The starting material was CD8+ T cells sorted from blood (inferred from file names), obtained from a patient given nivolumab and ipilimumab in sequence. The origin of the receptors is a human donor with melanoma.

This clone was seen more than once but under ten times. V is TRBV2 and J is TRBJ1-1; D gene uncertain. V was pared by 7 bases and J by 2 bases, with 14 bases between. Germline V lookup: CDR1 SNHLY, CDR2 FYNNEI. This CDR3 has 14 residues. CDR3 loop: CASTRQLGNTEAFF. CDR3 in DNA: TGTGCCAGCACACGACAACTCGGAAACACTGAAGCTTTCTTT.

The genes are TRBV6-5 and TRBJ2-5, with TRBD1 matching over 9 bases. The length of the CDR3 is 15 residues. Germline CDR1 MNHEY, CDR2 SVGAGI. Trimming removed 2 bases from V and 1 base from J; junction bases left unmatched: 2. CDR3: CASSYETGGQETQYF. The CDR3 DNA sequence: TGTGCCAGCAGTTACGAGACAGGGGGCCAAGAGACCCAGTACTTC.

The chain joins TRBV21-1 to TRBJ2-3; the table gives TRBD1 as D, unverified against the DNA. TRBV21-1 is described as a pseudogene. The CDR3 length is 14 residues. The CDR3 is CASSKGQGPDTQYF. The CDR3 nucleotides read TGTGCCAGCAGCAAAGGACAGGGCCCGGATACGCAGTATTTT.

The chain carries TRBV29-1 and TRBJ2-2, with TRBD1 as a possible D gene (6 bases). CDR1 SQVTM and CDR2 ANQGSEA come from the germline V gene. This CDR3 has 15 amino acids. Trimming shortened V by 1 base and J by 4 bases, and 13 bases separated the two germline ends. CDR3 DNA sequence: TGCAGCGTTGAAGCCCCCACAGGGATCACCGGGGAGCTGTTTTTT. Translation gives CSVEAPTGITGELFF.

V gene TRBV25-1 combines with J gene TRBJ2-1, with D unclear. The CDR3 is 13 residues long. Germline CDR1 reads MGHDK; CDR2 reads SYGVNS. V dropped 5 bases and J dropped 6 bases, with 11 bases sitting between them. Here the CDR3 reads CASSTTFFNEQFF. Here the CDR3 DNA reads TGTGCCAGCAGTACTACTTTTTTCAATGAGCAGTTCTTC.

The chain joins TRBV9 to TRBJ1-6; TRBD1 is a possible D gene (6 bases). This CDR3 comprises 16 residues. CDR1 SGDLS and CDR2 YYNGEE come from the germline V gene. V dropped 0 bases and J dropped 4 bases, with 11 bases sitting between them. The CDR3 bases are TGTGCCAGCAGCGTAGCTCCGCAGGGGTATAATTCACCCCTCCACTTT. Translation gives CASSVAPQGYNSPLHF.

The chain joins TRBV9 to TRBJ2-1; 12 nucleotides match TRBD2. V trimming: 3 bases; J trimming: 4 bases; junction bases outside the gene matches: 5. CDR3 length: 16 amino acids. CDR1 and CDR2 from the germline V gene are SGDLS and YYNGEE. DNA for the CDR3: TGTGCCAGCAGCGCGTCCGGGACTAGCGGGTACAATGAGCAGTTCTTC. It translates to CASSASGTSGYNEQFF.

CDR3 nucleotide sequence: TGCGCCAGCAGCCAAGATGTATCCCGGGGGGGGCTCTCCTACGAGCAGTACTTC. Amino acid sequence: CASSQDVSRGGLSYEQYF. The chain is built from TRBV4-3 and TRBJ2-5; 8 bases match TRBD2. The J call could be wrong; TRBJ2-7 is a better fit for the DNA end. Germline V gives CDR1 LGHNA, CDR2 YSLEER. The CDR3 runs to 18 residues.

The genes are TRBV7-9 and TRBJ2-5; TRBD1 matches at 9 bases. CDR1 is SEHNR and CDR2 is FQNEAQ in the germline V gene (reference sequence). V shed 3 bases, J shed 2 bases, and the junction held 4 bases outside the gene matches. CDR3 length: 15 residues. The CDR3 is CASSFPGQGQETQYF. In DNA form, the CDR3 reads TGTGCCAGCAGCTTTCCGGGACAGGGACAAGAGACCCAGTACTTC.

The gene calls are TRBV13 and TRBJ1-1; D uncertain. V was pared by 3 bases and J by 0 bases, with 17 bases between. Germline V CDR1 and CDR2: PRHDT, FYEKMQ (reference sequence). The CDR3 sequence is 17 residues long. The CDR3 region has the DNA TGTGCCAGCAGCTTCTCCCCTATACCCACGATGAACACTGAAGCTTTCTTT. It codes for CASSFSPIPTMNTEAFF.

The chain is built from TRBV4-3 and TRBJ2-7; 8 bases match TRBD1. This CDR3 spans 15 amino acids. Germline V CDR1 and CDR2: LGHNA, YSLEER. V trimming: 2 bases; J trimming: 2 bases; junction bases outside the gene matches: 5. CDR3 bases: TGCGCCAGCAGCCAATTCCAGGGGGCAACCTACGAGCAGTACTTC. Amino acids: CASSQFQGATYEQYF.

This chain uses TRBV5-1 with TRBJ2-1; D gene unclear. The CDR3 has 15 residues. CDR1 and CDR2 (germline): SGHRS, YFSETQ. V shed 1 base and J shed 0 bases, with 8 bases lying between them. The CDR3 sequence is CASSLTWSSYNEQFF. The CDR3 coding sequence is TGCGCCAGCAGCTTGACATGGAGCTCCTACAATGAGCAGTTCTTC.

The CDR3 loop reads CASSFGFSGSADTQYF. CDR3 coding DNA: TGTGCCAGCAGCTTCGGGTTTAGCGGGAGTGCAGATACGCAGTATTTT. This rearrangement joins TRBV21-1 to TRBJ2-3; TRBD2, as called in the table, went unchecked against the DNA. TRBV21-1 is deemed a pseudogene. The CDR3 contains 16 residues.

In this sample, this clone turned up once. V is TRBV27 and J is TRBJ2-7; 9 bases fit TRBD1. V trimming: 2 bases; J trimming: 2 bases; junction bases outside the gene matches: 10. The CDR3 contains 17 residues. The germline V gene encodes CDR1 MNHEY and CDR2 SMNVEV (reference sequence). For the CDR3, the DNA is TGTGCCAGCAGTTTAAAGGGGGACAGGGTTTTCCCCTACGAGCAGTACTTC. Amino acids: CASSLKGDRVFPYEQYF.

This clone has just a few counts. The CDR3 loop reads CASSSGPGSSYEQYF. The CDR3 bases are TGTGCCAGCAGCTCAGGTCCCGGGAGCTCCTACGAGCAGTACTTC. The chain links TRBV11-2 to TRBJ2-7; D might be TRBD2 (6 bases). The CDR3 covers 15 residues. Germline CDR1 reads SGHAT; CDR2 reads FQNNGV. V shed 4 bases and J shed 0 bases, with 13 bases lying between them.

The sample holds a few counts of this clone. The V and J genes are TRBV5-6 and TRBJ1-2, with 8 positions matching TRBD1. The CDR3 covers 13 residues. V shed 5 bases, J shed 2 bases, and the junction held 2 bases outside the gene matches. Germline V gene lookup returns CDR1 SGHDT and CDR2 YYEEEE. Written as DNA, the CDR3 is TGTGCCAGCAGATGGACAGGGAACTATGGCTACACCTTC. It yields the protein CASRWTGNYGYTF.

The V and J genes are TRBV27 and TRBJ1-1; no clear D. This CDR3 is 13 amino acids long. Germline assignment: CDR1 MNHEY and CDR2 SMNVEV (reference sequence). Trimming removed 6 bases from V and 3 bases from J, with 11 bases in between. The CDR3 spells CASSETYYTEAFF. The CDR3 nucleotides read TGTGCCAGCAGCGAGACTTATTACACTGAAGCTTTCTTT.

V is TRBV29-1 and J is TRBJ2-7, with D possibly being TRBD1 (5 bases). V was cut by 5 bases and J by 3 bases, with 11 bases left in between. Germline lookup yields CDR1 SQVTM and CDR2 ANQGSEA. The CDR3 is made up of 12 amino acids. The CDR3 sequence: CSVRSRDYEQYF. The CDR3 DNA reads TGCAGCGTTAGGAGCAGGGACTACGAGCAGTACTTC.

The chain's CDR3 is CASSPGGGWGVAYEQYF. The DNA for the CDR3 is TGTGCCAGCAGCCCCGGTGGGGGGTGGGGGGTGGCCTACGAGCAGTACTTC. The chain links TRBV11-2 to TRBJ2-7; TRBD2 is a possible D gene (6 bases). The germline V gene has CDR1 SGHAT and CDR2 FQNNGV. V was trimmed by 5 bases and J by 2 bases, leaving 22 bases between them. This CDR3 has 17 residues.

V usage is TRBV6-4 and J usage is TRBJ2-3; 10 bases are shared with TRBD2. The V and J ends lost 0 bases and 4 bases, in that order; junction bases with no gene match: 4. This CDR3 has 16 amino acids. CDR1 MRHNA and CDR2 SNTAGT come from the germline V gene. CDR3: CASSDSSGGAADTQYF. The CDR3 coding sequence is TGTGCCAGCAGTGACTCAAGCGGGGGGGCAGCAGATACGCAGTATTTT.